The 26 T cell receptor beta chains listed next were all sequenced from one sample in a study of blood T cells in healthy people across ages. Together with a sample-barcoded 5' primer, a J-beta primer mix was included in a second PCR lasting roughly 6 to 12 cycles. TCRdb called the 5' RACE reads again in MiXCR, with one record for every CDR3 protein. Among roughly 800,000 distinct CDR3 sequences listed, less than 70% were seen once. Specimen: blood. Receptors originate from an elderly man in good health.

This clonotype was counted once. The V and J genes are TRBV7-2 and TRBJ2-5, with 11 bases lining up with TRBD2. Germline CDR1 is SGHTA and CDR2 is FQGNSA. V shed 5 bases, J shed 5 bases, and the junction held 10 bases outside the gene matches. This CDR3 contains 16 residues. The CDR3 DNA reads as TGTGCCAGCAGCCTGGGACTAGCGGCCCTTGTCGAGACCCAGTACTTC. Amino acid sequence: CASSLGLAALVETQYF.

This clonotype appeared a few times. This rearrangement joins TRBV3-1 to TRBJ2-1; 12 bases agree with TRBD2. CDR1 is LGHDT, CDR2 YNNKEL, per germline (reference sequence). The CDR3 length is 16 residues. V lost 1 base to trimming and J lost 4 bases; unmatched junction nucleotides: 2. The CDR3 here is CASSQASGRDYNEQFF. The CDR3 DNA reads TGTGCCAGCAGCCAAGCTAGCGGGAGGGATTACAATGAGCAGTTCTTC.

This chain links TRBV5-1 with TRBJ2-3; 7 nucleotides line up with TRBD1. Trimming at V came to 4 bases and at J to 3 bases, leaving 8 bases not matched to a gene. The CDR3 has 15 amino acids. Per germline, CDR1 SGHRS and CDR2 YFSETQ. The CDR3 DNA is TGCGCCAGCAGCCCGACAGGGAAGGGGACAGATACGCAGTATTTT. Encoded protein: CASSPTGKGTDTQYF.

CDR3 sequence: CASSVTFQETQYF. For the CDR3, the DNA is TGCGCCAGCAGCGTGACGTTCCAAGAGACCCAGTACTTC. The chain joins TRBV5-1 to TRBJ2-5; no firm D call. The CDR3 length is 13 residues. Trimming removed 4 bases at V and 1 base at J, with 8 bases between. In germline, CDR1 is SGHRS, CDR2 YFSETQ.

CDR3 nucleotides: TGTGCCACCGAGAGGGTAACCAATGAGCAGTTCTTC. This translates into CATERVTNEQFF. The rearrangement joins TRBV24-1 to TRBJ2-1, with a possible D match to TRBD2 (5 bases). The germline V and J ends were trimmed by 9 bases and 6 bases, with 11 bases remaining between them. This CDR3 spans 12 amino acids. Germline V CDR1 and CDR2: KGHDR, SFDVKD.

V and J are TRBV5-1 and TRBJ2-5; 8 positions agree with TRBD2. CDR3 length equals 15 residues. CDR1 and CDR2 (germline): SGHRS, YFSETQ. V gave up 3 bases and J gave up 4 bases; unmatched junction bases: 8. CDR3 DNA sequence: TGCGCCAGCAGCTCTTCGGGAGGGCCGGGAGAGACCCAGTACTTC. It translates to CASSSSGGPGETQYF. Looking up the rest from reference TRBV5-1 and TRBJ2-5 gives the full variable domain: KAGVTQTPRYLIKTRGQQVTLSCSPISGHRSVSWYQQTPGQGLQFLFEYFSETQRNKGNFPGRFSGRQFSNSRSEMNVSTLELGDSALYLCASSSSGGPGETQYFGPGTRLLVL.

In this sample, this clonotype turned up a few times. The chain has TRBV29-1 and TRBJ1-2, with D tentatively TRBD1 (5 bases). Germline loops: CDR1 SQVTM, CDR2 ANQGSEA. The V end was cut by 3 bases, the J end by 7 bases, with 12 bases between. The length of the CDR3 is 12 residues. The CDR3 is CSVDAREGGYTF. The CDR3 DNA follows: TGCAGCGTTGACGCCAGGGAGGGTGGCTACACCTTC.

V and J are TRBV2 and TRBJ2-5; 10 bases line up with TRBD2. The CDR3 extends over 15 amino acids. Germline V lookup: CDR1 SNHLY, CDR2 FYNNEI. Unmatched junction bases numbered 5, after V lost 6 bases and J lost 1 base. CDR3 sequence: CASRSGRASQETQYF. The CDR3 nucleotides are TGTGCCAGCAGGAGCGGGAGGGCATCCCAAGAGACCCAGTACTTC. Complete variable domain (other parts from reference TRBV2 and TRBJ2-5): EPEVTQTPSHQVTQMGQEVILRCVPISNHLYFYWYRQILGQKVEFLVSFYNNEISEKSEIFDDQFSVERPDGSNFTLKIRSTKLEDSAMYFCASRSGRASQETQYFGPGTRLLVL.

V is TRBV11-2 and J is TRBJ1-4, with D possibly being TRBD1 (5 bases). The V end was cut by 4 bases, the J end by 3 bases, with 21 bases between. Germline V lookup: CDR1 SGHAT, CDR2 FQNNGV. The CDR3 spans 18 residues. CDR3 sequence: CASSSLRSPGGSNEKLFF. In DNA form, the CDR3 reads TGTGCCAGCAGCTCCTTGCGGAGTCCTGGGGGATCTAATGAAAAACTGTTTTTT.

This clonotype has at least ten counts. This chain joins TRBV28 and TRBJ2-7; 8 bases fit TRBD2. This CDR3 contains 14 residues. The V segment lost 7 bases and the J segment 0 bases; nucleotides outside the gene matches: 5. From germline, CDR1 is MDHEN and CDR2 SYDVKM. In DNA form, the CDR3 reads TGTGCCAGCACCGTAGCGGGAAGCTCCTACGAGCAGTACTTC. Residues: CASTVAGSSYEQYF.

J is TRBJ2-4 and V is TRBV5-1, with D perhaps TRBD1 or TRBD2 (6 bases each). Germline CDR1 reads SGHRS; CDR2 reads YFSETQ. V gave up 0 bases and J gave up 6 bases, with 16 bases separating them. This CDR3 has 16 amino acids. CDR3 DNA sequence: TGCGCCAGCAGCTTGGGTTTACAGGGAGGAGGAAACATTCAGTACTTC. Translating gives CASSLGLQGGGNIQYF.

The V call is TRBV20-1, the J call TRBJ2-4; TRBD1 matches 7 bases. The tail of the sequence fits TRBJ2-7 better, so the J call may be wrong. The CDR3 has 14 residues. Germline V gives CDR1 DFQATT, CDR2 SNEGSKA (reference sequence). The CDR3, as DNA: TGCAGTGCTCAAGCCGGGACAGCCTCCTACGAGCAGTACTTC. This gives the protein CSAQAGTASYEQYF.

Remarks on this clonotype: The junction departs from the called germline gene at one end, perhaps through a read error. The chain recombines TRBV7-9 with TRBJ1-2; D is undetermined. The CDR3 loop spans 13 amino acids. Germline loops: CDR1 SEHNR, CDR2 FQNEAQ (reference sequence). The CDR3 region has the DNA TGTGCCAGCAGCGTAGCGGCCACACGAGGCTACACCTTC. Amino acids: CASSVAATRGYTF.

This sequence joins TRBV10-3 and TRBJ2-7; D unresolved. Germline V gene sequence: CDR1 ENHRY, CDR2 SYGVKD. Trimming shortened V by 10 bases and J by 1 base, and 11 bases separated the two germline ends. The CDR3 contains 12 residues. The CDR3 loop reads CASKGVSYEQYF. The CDR3 DNA follows: TGTGCCAGCAAGGGCGTTTCCTACGAGCAGTACTTC.

V gene TRBV13 combines with J gene TRBJ2-4, with a tentative D call TRBD2 (6 bases). V was clipped by 6 bases and J by 13 bases, with 19 bases between them. Germline V gives CDR1 PRHDT, CDR2 FYEKMQ (reference sequence). The CDR3 is 13 residues long. CDR3 sequence (DNA): TGTGCCAGCAGGGAAGACGGGAGTACCGTGCAGTACTTC. Its translation is CASREDGSTVQYF.

This rearrangement joins TRBV5-1 to TRBJ2-1, with D possibly being TRBD2 (5 bases). Germline V gene data show CDR1 as SGHRS and CDR2 as YFSETQ. The ends were cut back, 0 bases at V and 4 bases at J, with 14 bases in the middle. The CDR3 has 16 residues. This CDR3 is CASSLVPDSGYNEQFF. The CDR3 region has the DNA TGCGCCAGCAGCTTGGTGCCGGACTCTGGTTACAATGAGCAGTTCTTC.

The chain joins TRBV29-1 to TRBJ2-1; 15 positions agree with TRBD2. The tail of the sequence fits TRBJ2-7 better, so the J call may be wrong. In germline, CDR1 is SQVTM, CDR2 ANQGSEA. The CDR3 is 18 amino acids. CDR3 bases: TGCAGCGTTGCCCCCGGACTAGCGGGAGGGGGGACCTACAATGAGCAGTACTTC. Residues: CSVAPGLAGGGTYNEQYF.

This clonotype was counted between two and nine times. The V and J genes are TRBV9 and TRBJ1-2, with D tentatively TRBD1 (5 bases). This CDR3 spans 13 amino acids. Trimming took off 3 bases at V and 3 bases at J, with 9 bases between the two ends. Germline-derived CDR1 and CDR2 are SGDLS and YYNGEE. CDR3 region: CASSDAGHYGYTF. As DNA, the CDR3 is TGTGCCAGCAGCGACGCGGGACACTATGGCTACACCTTC.

The rearrangement links TRBV28 to TRBJ1-5, with 7 bases matching TRBD1. Trimming cost V 3 bases and J 5 bases; bases outside gene matches: 4. Looked up from germline, CDR1 is MDHEN and CDR2 is SYDVKM. This CDR3 is built from 14 residues. The CDR3 region is CASSFRRGHQPQHF. The CDR3 DNA reads as TGTGCCAGCAGTTTTCGAAGGGGGCATCAGCCCCAGCATTTT.

The gene calls are TRBV27 and TRBJ2-5, with 9 positions matching TRBD2. Germline V gene data show CDR1 as MNHEY and CDR2 as SMNVEV (reference sequence). This CDR3 region has 14 residues. V gave up 6 bases and J gave up 4 bases; unmatched junction bases: 6. CDR3 region: CASRVTLAGETQYF. The CDR3 coding sequence is TGTGCCAGCAGAGTCACACTAGCGGGAGAGACCCAGTACTTC.

The V call is TRBV27, the J call TRBJ2-1; 10 bases are shared with TRBD2. Germline V CDR1 and CDR2: MNHEY, SMNVEV (reference sequence). With V trimmed by 5 bases and J by 8 bases, 3 bases remained unmatched. The CDR3 is 13 amino acids. The CDR3 is CASSRTSGHEQFF. In DNA, the CDR3 is TGTGCCAGCAGTCGGACTAGCGGTCATGAGCAGTTCTTC.

The rearrangement joins TRBV7-9 to TRBJ2-3; 7 bases fit TRBD1. This CDR3 comprises 15 residues. The germline V gene has CDR1 SEHNR and CDR2 FQNEAQ (reference sequence). V was clipped by 8 bases and J by 14 bases; unmatched bases: 22. The DNA of the CDR3 is TGTGCCAGCGGAGACAGACAGGGCCCTCACAGATACGCGTATTTT. The encoded protein is CASGDRQGPHRYAYF.

The V call is TRBV20-1, the J call TRBJ2-5; 8 nucleotides line up with TRBD2. Germline CDR1 DFQATT, CDR2 SNEGSKA (reference sequence). Trimming cost V 4 bases and J 11 bases; bases outside gene matches: 15. This CDR3 contains 14 residues. CDR3: CSATPSGSYNEQYF. The CDR3 nucleotides are TGCAGTGCTACCCCTAGCGGGTCTTACAATGAGCAGTACTTC.

This clonotype occurred many times. This chain uses TRBV29-1 with TRBJ2-7; no reliable D call. There are 10 residues in the CDR3. The germline V gene has CDR1 SQVTM and CDR2 ANQGSEA. Deletions cut 1 base from V and 6 bases from J, with 4 bases between. CDR3 sequence: CSVEGPEQYF. CDR3 DNA: TGCAGCGTTGAAGGCCCCGAGCAGTACTTC.

This clonotype was recorded once. Germline is not matched at one junction end, which may reflect a read error. This chain joins TRBV25-1 and TRBJ2-1, with 11 bases matching TRBD1. Germline V gene sequence: CDR1 MGHDK, CDR2 SYGVNS. There are 16 residues in the CDR3. The CDR3 protein is CANSDPGQGAYNEQFF. In DNA, the CDR3 is TGTGCCAACAGTGACCCGGGACAGGGGGCCTACAATGAGCAGTTCTTC.

V is TRBV6-2 or TRBV6-3 and J is TRBJ1-2, with D hard to call. Germline V gives CDR1 MNHEY, CDR2 SVGEGT. V lost 0 bases, J lost 4 bases, and 9 bases lay in between. The CDR3 runs to 14 residues. CDR3 sequence reads: CASSYSWHGYGYTF. The CDR3 DNA sequence: TGTGCCAGCAGTTACTCGTGGCATGGCTATGGCTACACCTTC.